The 8 T cell receptor beta chains below were found in one sample sequenced in a study of response to subunit inactivated influenza vaccine. TCRdb analysed the RT-PCR reads with MiXCR anew, one entry per CDR3 protein. This table holds 500,000 to 550,000 distinct CDR3 sequences, under 8.5% found once. The sequencing here drew on PBMCs from blood, taken roughly 24 months after vaccination. The receptor set was obtained from a man between 50 and 70 years old who received an inactivated influenza vaccine.

This clonotype was observed many times. The chain has TRBV20-1 and TRBJ1-5; no clear D. CDR3 length equals 15 residues. CDR1 is DFQATT and CDR2 is SNEGSKA in the germline V gene (reference sequence). The germline V and J ends were trimmed by 0 bases and 1 base, with 10 bases remaining between them. The CDR3 loop is CSAREPSDSNQPQHF. The CDR3 DNA is TGCAGTGCTAGAGAACCAAGTGACAGCAATCAGCCCCAGCATTTT.

The chain combines TRBV7-9 with TRBJ1-6; D unresolved. CDR3 length equals 11 residues. V lost 4 bases and J 8 bases, leaving 3 bases between the germline ends. Germline CDR1 is SEHNR and CDR2 is FQNEAQ (reference sequence). DNA of the CDR3: TGTGCCAGCAGCTCTTATTCACCCCTCCACTTT. This codes for CASSSYSPLHF.

The chain recombines TRBV30 with TRBJ2-1; TRBD2 matches at 9 bases. CDR1 and CDR2 from the germline V gene are GTSNPN and SVGIG (reference sequence). CDR3 length equals 15 residues. The ends lost 3 bases at V and 3 bases at J; junction bases unmatched: 6. CDR3: CAWRFSGRFYNEQFF. Written as DNA, the CDR3 is TGTGCCTGGAGATTTAGCGGGAGATTCTACAATGAGCAGTTCTTC.

The rearrangement uses TRBV9 and TRBJ2-7; the match to TRBD1 covers 8 bases. CDR1 is SGDLS and CDR2 is YYNGEE in the germline V gene. With V trimmed by 0 bases and J by 7 bases, 6 bases remained unmatched. This CDR3 is 14 amino acids long. The CDR3 protein is CASSVAQGAGEQYF. In DNA form, the CDR3 reads TGTGCCAGCAGCGTAGCGCAGGGGGCAGGGGAGCAGTACTTC.

The chain couples TRBV20-1 to TRBJ1-2; TRBD1 is a possible D gene (5 bases). This CDR3 is built from 14 residues. V was trimmed by 1 base and J by 2 bases, leaving 11 bases between them. CDR1 and CDR2 from the germline V gene are DFQATT and SNEGSKA (reference sequence). CDR3 amino acids: CSARVYGGNYGYTF. CDR3 in DNA: TGCAGTGCTAGAGTTTACGGGGGGAACTATGGCTACACCTTC.

The V call is TRBV28, the J call TRBJ2-3; D not certain. V was trimmed by 4 bases and J by 5 bases, leaving 16 bases between them. CDR1 is MDHEN, CDR2 SYDVKM, per germline. The CDR3 length is 15 residues. CDR3 sequence: CASSSYGMGRDTQYF. The CDR3, as DNA: TGTGCCAGCAGTTCATATGGTATGGGCCGAGATACGCAGTATTTT.

This clonotype was seen only a few times. This chain joins TRBV12-3 or TRBV12-4 and TRBJ1-1; D perhaps matches TRBD1 (6 bases). The V and J ends lost 5 bases and 3 bases respectively, with 16 bases between them. The CDR3 length is 15 residues. The CDR3 here is CASSPRIAGDTEAFF. CDR3 DNA sequence: TGTGCCAGCAGTCCCAGGATAGCAGGGGACACTGAAGCTTTCTTT.

This clonotype appeared a few times. J is TRBJ2-1 and V is TRBV10-1; D uncertain. Germline V gives CDR1 WNHNN, CDR2 SYGVQD (reference sequence). Between the trimmed V and J ends, which lost 2 bases and 0 bases, there was a span of 5 bases. This CDR3 region has 14 residues. The CDR3 bases are TGCGCCAGCAGTGAGAAGAGCTCCTACAATGAGCAGTTCTTC. Residues: CASSEKSSYNEQFF.